Here is one TCR beta chain with its context. Its antigen is undetermined. Germline V gene sequence: CDR1 MNHEY, CDR2 SVGAGI. The CDR3 totals 15 residues. The germline V and J ends were trimmed by 2 bases and 3 bases, with 10 bases remaining between them. The sample originates from a study of CD8 T cells in ankylosing spondylitis. Findings and limits, study-wide: It was reported that disease-linked clones were significantly enriched in matched ankylosing spondylitis synovial fluid. Several of the motif variants were reported before in synovial fluid and blood from reactive arthritis.

TCRdb recomputed calls from the 5' RACE reads with MiXCR, one row per CDR3 protein. The sample lists just over 300,000 distinct CDR3 sequences; under 25% were seen once. The rearrangement joins TRBV6-5 to TRBJ2-2; possibly TRBD2 for D (5 bases). The receptor's source is a female donor with ankylosing spondylitis or in good health (not recorded which). Sequencing input: blood, either unsorted or a sorted T cell fraction (not recorded which). In DNA, the CDR3 is TGTGCCAGCAGTTACAAAGCCGGGGACACCGGGGAGCTGTTTTTT. Its translation: CASSYKAGDTGELFF.